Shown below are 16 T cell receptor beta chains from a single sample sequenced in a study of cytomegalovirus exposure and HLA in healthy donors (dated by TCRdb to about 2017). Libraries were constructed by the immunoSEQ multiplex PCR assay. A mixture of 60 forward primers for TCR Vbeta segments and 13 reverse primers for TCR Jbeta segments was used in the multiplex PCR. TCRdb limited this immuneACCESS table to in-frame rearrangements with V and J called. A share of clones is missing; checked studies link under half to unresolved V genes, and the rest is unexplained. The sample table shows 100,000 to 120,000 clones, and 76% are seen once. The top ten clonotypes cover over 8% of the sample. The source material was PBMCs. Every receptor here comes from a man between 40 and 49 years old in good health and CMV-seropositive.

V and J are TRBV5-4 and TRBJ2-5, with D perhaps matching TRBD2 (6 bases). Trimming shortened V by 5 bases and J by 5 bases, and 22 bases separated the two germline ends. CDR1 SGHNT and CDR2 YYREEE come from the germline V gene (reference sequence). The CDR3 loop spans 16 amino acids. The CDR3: CASREAPLAKGETQYF. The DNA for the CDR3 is TGTGCCAGCAGGGAAGCCCCCCTAGCGAAGGGGGAGACCCAGTACTTC.

CDR3 amino acids: CASSPRGPETQYF. The CDR3 DNA sequence: TGTGCCAGCAGCCCCAGGGGGCCAGAGACCCAGTACTTC. The rearrangement uses TRBV2 and TRBJ2-5; 8 nucleotides line up with TRBD1. Germline V gives CDR1 SNHLY, CDR2 FYNNEI. This CDR3 has 13 residues. V lost 6 bases and J lost 4; bases outside the gene matches: 4.

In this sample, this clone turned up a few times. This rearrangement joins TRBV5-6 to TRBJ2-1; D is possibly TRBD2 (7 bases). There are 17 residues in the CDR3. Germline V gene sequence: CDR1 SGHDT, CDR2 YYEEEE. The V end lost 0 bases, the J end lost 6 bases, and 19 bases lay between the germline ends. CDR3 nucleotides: TGTGCCAGCAGCTTGGTAAAGGGTCGGGGGGCGTTCAATGAGCAGTTCTTC. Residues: CASSLVKGRGAFNEQFF.

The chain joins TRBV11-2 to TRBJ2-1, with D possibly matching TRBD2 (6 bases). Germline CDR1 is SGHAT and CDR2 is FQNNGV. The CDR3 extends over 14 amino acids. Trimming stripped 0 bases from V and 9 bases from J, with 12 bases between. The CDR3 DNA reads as TGTGCCAGCAGCTTAGAAGGAGGGCGGACTGAGCAGTTCTTC. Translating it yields CASSLEGGRTEQFF.

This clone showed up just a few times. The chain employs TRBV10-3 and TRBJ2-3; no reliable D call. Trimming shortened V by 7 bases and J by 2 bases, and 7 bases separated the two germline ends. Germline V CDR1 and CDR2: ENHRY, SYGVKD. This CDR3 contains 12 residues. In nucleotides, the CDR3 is TGTGCCATCAACAGTTTCACAGATACGCAGTATTTT. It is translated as CAINSFTDTQYF.

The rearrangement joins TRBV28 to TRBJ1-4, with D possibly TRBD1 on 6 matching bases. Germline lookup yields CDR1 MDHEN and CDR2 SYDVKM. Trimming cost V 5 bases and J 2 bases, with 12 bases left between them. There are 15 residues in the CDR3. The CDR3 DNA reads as TGTGCCAGCAGTGCCCAGGGGTACACTAATGAAAAACTGTTTTTT. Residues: CASSAQGYTNEKLFF.

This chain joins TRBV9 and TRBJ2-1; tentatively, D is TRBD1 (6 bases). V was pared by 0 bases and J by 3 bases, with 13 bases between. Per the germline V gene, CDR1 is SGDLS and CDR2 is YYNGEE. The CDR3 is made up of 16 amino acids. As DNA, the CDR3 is TGTGCCAGCAGCGTAGTCCCCGGGACAATCTACAATGAGCAGTTCTTC. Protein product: CASSVVPGTIYNEQFF.

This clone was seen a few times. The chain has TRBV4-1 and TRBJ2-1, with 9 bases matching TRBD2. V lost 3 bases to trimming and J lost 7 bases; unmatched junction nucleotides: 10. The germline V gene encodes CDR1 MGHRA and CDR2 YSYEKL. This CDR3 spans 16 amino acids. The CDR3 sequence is CASSHSSGIHFNEQFF. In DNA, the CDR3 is TGCGCCAGCAGCCATTCTAGCGGGATTCATTTTAATGAGCAGTTCTTC.

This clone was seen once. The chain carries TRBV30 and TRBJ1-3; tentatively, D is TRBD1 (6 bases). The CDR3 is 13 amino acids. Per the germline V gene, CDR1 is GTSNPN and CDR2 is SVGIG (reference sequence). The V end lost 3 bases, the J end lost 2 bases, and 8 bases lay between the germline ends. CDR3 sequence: CAWSKGAGNTIYF. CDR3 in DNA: TGTGCCTGGAGCAAGGGGGCTGGAAACACCATATATTTT.

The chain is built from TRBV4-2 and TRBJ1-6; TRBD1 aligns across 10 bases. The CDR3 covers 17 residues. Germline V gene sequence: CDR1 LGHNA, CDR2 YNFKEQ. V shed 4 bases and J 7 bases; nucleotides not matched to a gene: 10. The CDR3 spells CASSPQPGQGNNSPLHF. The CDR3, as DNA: TGTGCCAGCAGCCCCCAACCGGGACAGGGGAACAATTCACCCCTCCACTTT.

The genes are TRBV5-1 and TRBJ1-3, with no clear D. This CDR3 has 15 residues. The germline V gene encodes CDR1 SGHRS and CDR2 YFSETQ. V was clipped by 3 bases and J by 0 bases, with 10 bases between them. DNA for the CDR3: TGCGCCAGCAGCTCTAGACCGTCCTCTGGAAACACCATATATTTT. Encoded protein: CASSSRPSSGNTIYF.

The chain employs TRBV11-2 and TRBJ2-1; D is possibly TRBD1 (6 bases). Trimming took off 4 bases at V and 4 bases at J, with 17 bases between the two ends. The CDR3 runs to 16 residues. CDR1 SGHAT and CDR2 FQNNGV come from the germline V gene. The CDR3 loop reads CASSYTSGVTYNEQFF. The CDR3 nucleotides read TGTGCCAGCAGCTATACCTCAGGGGTCACGTACAATGAGCAGTTCTTC.

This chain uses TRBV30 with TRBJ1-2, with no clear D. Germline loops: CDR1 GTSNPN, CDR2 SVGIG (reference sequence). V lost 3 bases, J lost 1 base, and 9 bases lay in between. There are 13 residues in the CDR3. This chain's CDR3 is CAWRTSLNYGYTF. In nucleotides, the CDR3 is TGTGCCTGGAGGACTTCCCTTAACTATGGCTACACCTTC.

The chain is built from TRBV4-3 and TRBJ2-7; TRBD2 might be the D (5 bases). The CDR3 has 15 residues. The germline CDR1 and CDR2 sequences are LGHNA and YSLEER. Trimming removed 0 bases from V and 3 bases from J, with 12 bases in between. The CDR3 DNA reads TGCGCCAGCAGCCAAGAACTAGTATCGAACTACGAGCAGTACTTC. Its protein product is CASSQELVSNYEQYF.

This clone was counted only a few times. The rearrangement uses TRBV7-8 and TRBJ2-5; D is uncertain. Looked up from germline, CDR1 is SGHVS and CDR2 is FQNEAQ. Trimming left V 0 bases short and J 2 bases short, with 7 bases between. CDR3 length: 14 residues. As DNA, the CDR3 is TGTGCCAGCAGCTTAGCGGGCCTTCAAGAGACCCAGTACTTC. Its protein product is CASSLAGLQETQYF.

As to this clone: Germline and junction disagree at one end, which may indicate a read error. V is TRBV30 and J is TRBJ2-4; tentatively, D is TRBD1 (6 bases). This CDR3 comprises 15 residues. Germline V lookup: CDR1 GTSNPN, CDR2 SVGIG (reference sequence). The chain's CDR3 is CALGATMGPKNSQYF. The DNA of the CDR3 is TGTGCGTTGGGGGCGACTATGGGGCCCAAAAACAGTCAGTACTTC.